This TCR beta chain is drawn from a study of T cell repertoires in cytomegalovirus infection. The V gene's germline CDR1 is SGHVS and CDR2 FNYEAQ. V lost 1 base and J lost 4; bases outside the gene matches: 9. This CDR3 comprises 17 residues. TCRdb called the reads again in MiXCR, with one record for every CDR3 protein. The sample has more than 400,000 distinct CDR3 sequences, around a quarter seen once; the top ten hold approximately 13%. The chain uses TRBV7-6 and TRBJ2-3; 9 bases align to TRBD2. Sequencing was performed on PBMCs. This TCR was recovered from a human donor in good health (CMV status not recorded). Some clones in this sample may be carry-over from other donors' samples. CDR3 in amino acids: CASSLDRGVAGADTQYF. CDR3 nucleotides: TGTGCCAGCAGCTTAGACCGGGGGGTAGCGGGGGCAGATACGCAGTATTTT.